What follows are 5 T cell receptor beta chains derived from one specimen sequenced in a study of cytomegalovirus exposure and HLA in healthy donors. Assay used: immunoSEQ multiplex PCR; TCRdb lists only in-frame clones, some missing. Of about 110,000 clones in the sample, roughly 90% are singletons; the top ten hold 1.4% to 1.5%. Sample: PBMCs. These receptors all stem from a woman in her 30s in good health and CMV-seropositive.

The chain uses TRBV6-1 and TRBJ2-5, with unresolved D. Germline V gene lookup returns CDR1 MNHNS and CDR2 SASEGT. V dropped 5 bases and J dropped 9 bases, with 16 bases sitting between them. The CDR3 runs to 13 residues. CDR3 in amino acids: CASSFSRWFPQYF. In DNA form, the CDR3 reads TGTGCCAGCAGTTTCTCCCGGTGGTTCCCCCAGTACTTC.

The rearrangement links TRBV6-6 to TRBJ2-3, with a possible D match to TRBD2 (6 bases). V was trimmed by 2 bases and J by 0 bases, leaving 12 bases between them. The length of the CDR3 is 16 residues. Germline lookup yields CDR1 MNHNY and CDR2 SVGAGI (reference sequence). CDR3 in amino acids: CASSYRPGLSTDTQYF. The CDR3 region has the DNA TGTGCCAGCAGTTACCGACCGGGACTCAGCACAGATACGCAGTATTTT.

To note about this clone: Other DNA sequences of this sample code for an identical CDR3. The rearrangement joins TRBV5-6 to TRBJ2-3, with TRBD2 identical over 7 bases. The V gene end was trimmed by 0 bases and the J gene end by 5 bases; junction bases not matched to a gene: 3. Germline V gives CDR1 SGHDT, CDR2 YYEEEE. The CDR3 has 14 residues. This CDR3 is CASSLGGLRDTQYF. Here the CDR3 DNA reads TGTGCCAGCAGCTTGGGGGGACTACGAGATACGCAGTATTTT.

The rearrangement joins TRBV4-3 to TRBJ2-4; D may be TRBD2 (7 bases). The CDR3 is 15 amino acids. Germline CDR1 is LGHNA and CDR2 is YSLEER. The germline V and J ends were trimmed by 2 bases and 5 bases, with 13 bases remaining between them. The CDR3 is CASSQLGGLENIQYF. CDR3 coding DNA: TGCGCCAGCAGCCAACTCGGGGGGCTCGAAAACATTCAGTACTTC.

CDR3 bases: TGTGCCAGCAGTTCCCAGGGCGCCCCTGGCTACACCTTC. This codes for CASSSQGAPGYTF. The chain employs TRBV7-2 and TRBJ1-2, with D possibly being TRBD1 (5 bases). Trimming took 6 bases from V and 7 from J, leaving 15 bases between them. The germline V gene has CDR1 SGHTA and CDR2 FQGNSA. The CDR3 is made up of 13 amino acids.